One sample yielded the 23 T cell receptor beta chains listed below, sequenced in a study of blood T cell repertoires in COVID-19. The method was immunoSEQ multiplex PCR; TCRdb's version includes in-frame clones alone and lacks a portion of them. The sample holds approximately 310,000 clones, 89% seen once. The sample taken for sequencing was PBMCs or T cells enriched from blood (not recorded which). These receptors came from a man aged 60 to 69 who had recovered from COVID-19.

The rearrangement joins TRBV5-1 to TRBJ1-6, with D possibly being TRBD1 (6 bases). The length of the CDR3 is 16 residues. Trimming cost V 1 base and J 2 bases, with 10 bases left between them. Germline loops: CDR1 SGHRS, CDR2 YFSETQ. CDR3 coding DNA: TGCGCCAGCAGCTTGTGGACAGCCGCCTATAATTCACCCCTCCACTTT. Its protein product is CASSLWTAAYNSPLHF.

This clone was seen a handful of times. The V and J genes are TRBV7-6 and TRBJ1-1, with a tentative D call TRBD1 (6 bases). Germline V lookup: CDR1 SGHVS, CDR2 FNYEAQ. The CDR3 extends over 16 amino acids. V shed 1 base and J shed 1 base, with 13 bases lying between them. This chain's CDR3 is CASSLVQGVGNTEAFF. The DNA of the CDR3 is TGTGCCAGCAGCTTAGTACAGGGTGTAGGGAACACTGAAGCTTTCTTT.

This clone showed up just once. J is TRBJ2-2 and V is TRBV6-5; D possibly corresponds to TRBD2 (6 bases). Looked up from germline, CDR1 is MNHEY and CDR2 is SVGAGI. V shed 4 bases and J shed 0 bases, with 9 bases lying between them. The CDR3 has 15 residues. CDR3 coding DNA: TGTGCCAGCAGTTCCGGGAGATCGAACACCGGGGAGCTGTTTTTT. As protein: CASSSGRSNTGELFF.

The rearrangement uses TRBV6-5 and TRBJ1-5, with D tentatively TRBD1 (5 bases). Germline CDR1 and CDR2: MNHEY and SVGAGI. This CDR3 contains 16 residues. With 4 bases removed from V and 1 base from J, the gap between germline ends came to 14 bases. In DNA form, the CDR3 reads TGTGCCAGCAGTTCCCTTCAGGGTAGAAGCAATCAGCCCCAGCATTTT. Protein sequence: CASSSLQGRSNQPQHF.

The rearrangement joins TRBV7-9 to TRBJ2-7; the match to TRBD2 covers 8 bases. Trimming at V came to 3 bases and at J to 2 bases, leaving 3 bases not matched to a gene. Germline-derived CDR1 and CDR2 are SEHNR and FQNEAQ (reference sequence). This CDR3 has 14 residues. This chain's CDR3 is CASSFAGGPYEQYF. CDR3 nucleotides: TGTGCCAGCAGCTTCGCGGGAGGACCCTACGAGCAGTACTTC.

V is TRBV28 and J is TRBJ2-1, with D maybe TRBD1 (5 bases). The CDR3 has 12 residues. Germline lookup yields CDR1 MDHEN and CDR2 SYDVKM. Trimming removed 10 bases from V and 4 bases from J, with 11 bases in between. The CDR3: CATKTEYNEQFF. The CDR3 DNA is TGTGCCACAAAGACAGAATACAATGAGCAGTTCTTC.

This clone was counted between two and nine times. V usage is TRBV9 and J usage is TRBJ1-2, with D unclear. Germline loops: CDR1 SGDLS, CDR2 YYNGEE. The CDR3 contains 14 residues. The germline V and J ends were trimmed by 0 bases and 5 bases, with 11 bases remaining between them. The CDR3 loop is CASSVDNRKYGYTF. DNA of the CDR3: TGTGCCAGCAGCGTAGATAACAGAAAGTATGGCTACACCTTC.

The rearrangement joins TRBV18 to TRBJ1-4, with 8 bases identical to TRBD1. The CDR3 has 14 amino acids. From germline, CDR1 is KGHSH and CDR2 LQKENI. The V gene end was trimmed by 2 bases and the J gene end by 7 bases; junction bases not matched to a gene: 3. The CDR3 sequence is CASSPTGTGEKLFF. CDR3 DNA: TGTGCCAGCTCACCAACTGGGACAGGTGAAAAACTGTTTTTT.

The genes are TRBV3-1 (or the pseudogene TRBV3-2) and TRBJ1-6; 8 bases are shared with TRBD1. Germline assignment: CDR1 LGHDT and CDR2 YNNKEL (reference sequence). This CDR3 contains 14 residues. V gave up 3 bases and J gave up 7 bases; unmatched junction bases: 2. The CDR3 nucleotides are TGTGCCAGCAGCCACGGACAGGGCAATTCACCCCTCCACTTT. Protein sequence: CASSHGQGNSPLHF.

This clone was picked up a small number of times. This sequence joins TRBV5-6 and TRBJ1-2, with TRBD1 as a possible D gene (5 bases). Trimming removed 4 bases from V and 0 bases from J, with 19 bases in between. The CDR3 totals 17 residues. Germline assignment: CDR1 SGHDT and CDR2 YYEEEE. The CDR3 DNA reads TGTGCCAGCAGCCGCGATTCAGGGTTTGTGGCTAACTATGGCTACACCTTC. This sequence encodes CASSRDSGFVANYGYTF.

This clone has a single count. The chain links TRBV28 to TRBJ2-5; a weak D match, TRBD2 (5 bases). The CDR3 loop spans 13 amino acids. Germline CDR1 reads MDHEN; CDR2 reads SYDVKM. With 6 bases removed from V and 7 bases from J, the gap between germline ends came to 15 bases. CDR3 coding DNA: TGTGCCAGCAGGGCGGCAGCCGCGGGGACCCAGTACTTC. Its translation is CASRAAAAGTQYF.

The chain joins TRBV2 to TRBJ1-5; D is uncertain. Per germline, CDR1 SNHLY and CDR2 FYNNEI. Between the trimmed V and J ends, which lost 2 bases and 6 bases, there was a span of 14 bases. The CDR3 totals 15 residues. In DNA form, the CDR3 reads TGTGCCAGCAGTGAAACAGCAGGCCGGGGTCAGCCCCAGCATTTT. Translation gives CASSETAGRGQPQHF.

This chain joins TRBV19 and TRBJ1-5; 10 nucleotides line up with TRBD1. CDR3 size: 17 residues. V lost 4 bases to trimming and J lost 6 bases; unmatched junction nucleotides: 12. Germline V gene sequence: CDR1 LNHDA, CDR2 SQIVND (reference sequence). Here the CDR3 DNA reads TGTGCCAGTAGTAGCAATCCGGGACAGGGGTCAGGTCAGCCCCAGCATTTT. Protein: CASSSNPGQGSGQPQHF. The full variable domain, completed using reference TRBV19 and TRBJ1-5, is DGGITQSPKYLFRKEGQNVTLSCEQNLNHDAMYWYRQDPGQGLRLIYYSQIVNDFQKGDIAEGYSVSREKKESFPLTVTSAQKNPTAFYLCASSSNPGQGSGQPQHFGDGTRLSIL.

J is TRBJ2-3 and V is TRBV5-1, with unresolved D. Trimming took 0 bases from V and 2 from J, leaving 7 bases between them. Looked up from germline, CDR1 is SGHRS and CDR2 is YFSETQ. The CDR3 length is 14 residues. The DNA for the CDR3 is TGCGCCAGCAGCTTGGGGCAGGCCACAGATACGCAGTATTTT. This codes for CASSLGQATDTQYF.

This clone was seen once. V usage is TRBV5-4 and J usage is TRBJ2-1; TRBD2 aligns across 10 bases. V gave up 4 bases and J gave up 3 bases; unmatched junction bases: 4. The CDR3 contains 15 residues. In germline, CDR1 is SGHNT, CDR2 YYREEE (reference sequence). Here the CDR3 reads CASSARTSGYNEQFF. In DNA form, the CDR3 reads TGTGCCAGCAGCGCCAGGACTAGCGGCTACAATGAGCAGTTCTTC.

V gene TRBV20-1 combines with J gene TRBJ1-2; tentative D call: TRBD1 (5 bases). The CDR3 has 14 amino acids. V shed 3 bases and J shed 8 bases, with 19 bases lying between them. The germline CDR1 and CDR2 sequences are DFQATT and SNEGSKA (reference sequence). The CDR3 DNA follows: TGCAGTGCTAGTGCCCTAGGGATTTCAGGGGGCTACACCTTC. Protein: CSASALGISGGYTF.

The chain carries TRBV2 and TRBJ1-3; 8 bases line up with TRBD1. The germline gives CDR1 SNHLY, CDR2 FYNNEI. After removal of 5 bases from V and 1 base from J, the junction contained 7 bases not matched to a gene. The CDR3 is 16 amino acids. The CDR3, as DNA: TGTGCCAGCAGTCCGTGGACAGGGATGTCTGGAAACACCATATATTTT. The encoded protein is CASSPWTGMSGNTIYF.

The chain has TRBV11-2 and TRBJ2-7; 11 bases line up with TRBD2. There are 15 residues in the CDR3. Germline loops: CDR1 SGHAT, CDR2 FQNNGV. The J segment lost 7 bases and the V segment lost 1 base, leaving 6 bases of the junction unmatched. For the CDR3, the DNA is TGTGCCAGCAGCTTAGGGACTAGCGGGCCGGGAGAGCAGTACTTC. Translation gives CASSLGTSGPGEQYF.

This chain uses TRBV28 with TRBJ2-1, with TRBD2 matching 16 bases. From germline, CDR1 is MDHEN and CDR2 SYDVKM. After removal of 4 bases from V and 8 bases from J, the junction contained 14 bases not matched to a gene. CDR3 size: 19 residues. This chain's CDR3 is CASSSLSQGLAGGPDEQFF. CDR3 nucleotides: TGTGCCAGCAGTTCCCTCTCCCAGGGACTAGCGGGAGGGCCGGATGAGCAGTTCTTC.

The chain combines TRBV5-4 with TRBJ2-2; D is unresolved. Germline-derived CDR1 and CDR2 are SGHNT and YYREEE (reference sequence). The CDR3 is 13 amino acids. V was cut by 4 bases and J by 8 bases, with 12 bases left in between. DNA for the CDR3: TGTGCCAGCAGCCCCGACTGGCAGGGGGAGCTGTTTTTT. It codes for CASSPDWQGELFF.

The V gene is TRBV24-1, the J gene TRBJ1-4; 8 bases align to TRBD1. The CDR3 runs 16 residues. V dropped 3 bases and J dropped 3; count of bases not matched to a gene: 5. Germline V gives CDR1 KGHDR, CDR2 SFDVKD. This chain's CDR3 is CATSDHGQGPNEKLFF. Here the CDR3 DNA reads TGTGCCACCAGTGATCATGGACAGGGCCCTAATGAAAAACTGTTTTTT.

The gene calls are TRBV28 and TRBJ2-7; 7 positions agree with TRBD1. The CDR3 extends over 14 amino acids. Germline V gives CDR1 MDHEN, CDR2 SYDVKM. Trimming cost V 7 bases and J 1 base; bases outside gene matches: 7. The CDR3 protein is CASNGQEISYEQYF. The CDR3 nucleotides read TGTGCCAGCAACGGACAGGAAATTTCCTACGAGCAGTACTTC.

The V gene is TRBV9, the J gene TRBJ2-1; 10 bases are a match to TRBD2. The V segment lost 1 base and the J segment 7 bases; nucleotides outside the gene matches: 5. Germline-derived CDR1 and CDR2 are SGDLS and YYNGEE. The CDR3 has 15 amino acids. CDR3 nucleotide sequence: TGTGCCAGCAGCGTAAGCGGACTAGCGGCTAATGAGCAGTTCTTC. It is translated as CASSVSGLAANEQFF.